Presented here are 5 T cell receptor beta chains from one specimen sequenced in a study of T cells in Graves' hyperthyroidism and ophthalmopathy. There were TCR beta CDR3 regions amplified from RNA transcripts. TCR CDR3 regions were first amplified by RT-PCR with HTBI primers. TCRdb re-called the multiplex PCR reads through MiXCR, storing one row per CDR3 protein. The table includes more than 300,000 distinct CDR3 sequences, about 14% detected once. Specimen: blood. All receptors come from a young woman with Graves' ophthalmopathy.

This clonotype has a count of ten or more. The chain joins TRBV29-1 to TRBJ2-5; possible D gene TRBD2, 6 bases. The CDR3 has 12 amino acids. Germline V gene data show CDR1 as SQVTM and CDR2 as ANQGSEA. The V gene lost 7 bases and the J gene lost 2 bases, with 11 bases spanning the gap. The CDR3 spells CSGLAIQETQYF. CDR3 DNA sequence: TGCAGCGGCCTAGCGATACAAGAGACCCAGTACTTC.

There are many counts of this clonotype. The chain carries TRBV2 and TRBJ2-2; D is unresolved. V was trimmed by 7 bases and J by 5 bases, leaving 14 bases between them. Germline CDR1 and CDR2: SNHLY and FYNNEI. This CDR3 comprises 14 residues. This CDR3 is CASKSLVGTGELFF. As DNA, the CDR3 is TGTGCCAGCAAGTCCTTAGTGGGGACCGGGGAGCTGTTTTTT.

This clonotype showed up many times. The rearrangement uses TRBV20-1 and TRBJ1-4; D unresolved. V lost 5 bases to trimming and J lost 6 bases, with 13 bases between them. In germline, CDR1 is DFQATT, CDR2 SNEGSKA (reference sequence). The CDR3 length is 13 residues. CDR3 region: CSARPGSDEKLFF. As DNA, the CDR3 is TGCAGTGCTCGCCCCGGGTCAGATGAAAAACTGTTTTTT.

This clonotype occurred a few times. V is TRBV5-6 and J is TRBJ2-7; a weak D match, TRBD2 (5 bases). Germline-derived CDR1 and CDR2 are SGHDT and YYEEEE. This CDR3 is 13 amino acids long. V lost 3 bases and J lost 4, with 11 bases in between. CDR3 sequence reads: CASSSGDWYEQYF. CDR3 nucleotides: TGTGCCAGCAGCTCCGGGGATTGGTACGAGCAGTACTTC.

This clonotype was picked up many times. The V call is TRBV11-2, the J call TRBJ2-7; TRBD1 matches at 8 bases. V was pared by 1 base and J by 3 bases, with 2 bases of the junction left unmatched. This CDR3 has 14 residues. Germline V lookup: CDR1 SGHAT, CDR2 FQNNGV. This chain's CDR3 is CASSLATGDYEQYF. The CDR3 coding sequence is TGTGCCAGCAGCTTAGCGACAGGGGACTACGAGCAGTACTTC.